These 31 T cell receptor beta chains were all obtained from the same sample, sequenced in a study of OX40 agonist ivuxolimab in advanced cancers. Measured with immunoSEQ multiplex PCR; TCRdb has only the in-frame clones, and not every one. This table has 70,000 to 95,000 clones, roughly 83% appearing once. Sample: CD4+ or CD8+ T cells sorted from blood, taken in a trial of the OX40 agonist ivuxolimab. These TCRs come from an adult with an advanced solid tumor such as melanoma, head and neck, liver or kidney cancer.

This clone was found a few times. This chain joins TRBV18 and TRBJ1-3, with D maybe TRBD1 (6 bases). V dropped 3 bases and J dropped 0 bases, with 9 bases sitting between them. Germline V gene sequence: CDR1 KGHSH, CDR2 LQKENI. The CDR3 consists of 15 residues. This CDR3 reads CASSPNRDSGNTIYF. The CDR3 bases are TGTGCCAGCTCACCGAACAGGGACTCTGGAAACACCATATATTTT.

The CDR3 sequence: CASTGRWDRNSSGNTIYF. CDR3 DNA sequence: TGTGCCAGCACCGGTAGGTGGGACAGGAACTCCTCTGGAAACACCATATATTTT. This chain links TRBV21-1 with TRBJ1-3; TRBD1 reflects the table's D call only, with no check against the DNA. TRBV21-1 is noted as a pseudogene. CDR3 length equals 18 residues.

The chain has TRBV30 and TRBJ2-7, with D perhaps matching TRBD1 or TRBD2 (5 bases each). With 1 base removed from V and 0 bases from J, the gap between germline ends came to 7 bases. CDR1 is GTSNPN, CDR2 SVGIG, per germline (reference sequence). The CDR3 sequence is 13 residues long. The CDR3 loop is CAWSGGNSYEQYF. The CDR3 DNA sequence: TGTGCCTGGAGTGGGGGGAACTCCTACGAGCAGTACTTC.

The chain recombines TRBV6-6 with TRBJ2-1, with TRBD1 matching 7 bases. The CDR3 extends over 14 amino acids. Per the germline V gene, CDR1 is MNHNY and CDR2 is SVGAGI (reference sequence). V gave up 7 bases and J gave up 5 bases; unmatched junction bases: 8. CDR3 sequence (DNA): TGTGCCAGCAAGGAGAGACAGGGAAACAATGAGCAGTTCTTC. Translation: CASKERQGNNEQFF.

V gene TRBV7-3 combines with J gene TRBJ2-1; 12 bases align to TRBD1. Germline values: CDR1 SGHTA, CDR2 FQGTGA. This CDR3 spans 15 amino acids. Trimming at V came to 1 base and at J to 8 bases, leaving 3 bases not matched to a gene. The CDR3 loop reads CASSLMGQGADEQFF. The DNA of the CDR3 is TGTGCCAGCAGCTTAATGGGACAGGGGGCGGATGAGCAGTTCTTC.

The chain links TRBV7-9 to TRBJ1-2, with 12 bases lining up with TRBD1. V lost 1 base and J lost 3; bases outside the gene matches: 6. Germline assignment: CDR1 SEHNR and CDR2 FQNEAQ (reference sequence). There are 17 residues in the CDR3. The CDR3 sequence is CASSLGDRGRTHYGYTF. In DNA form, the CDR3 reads TGTGCCAGCAGCTTAGGGGACAGGGGGCGGACACACTATGGCTACACCTTC.

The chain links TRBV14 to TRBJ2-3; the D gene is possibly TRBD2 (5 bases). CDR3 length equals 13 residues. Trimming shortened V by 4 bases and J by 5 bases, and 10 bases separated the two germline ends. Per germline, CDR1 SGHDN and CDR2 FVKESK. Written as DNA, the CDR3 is TGTGCCAGCAGCCGCTACCGGGAAGATACGCAGTATTTT. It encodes CASSRYREDTQYF.

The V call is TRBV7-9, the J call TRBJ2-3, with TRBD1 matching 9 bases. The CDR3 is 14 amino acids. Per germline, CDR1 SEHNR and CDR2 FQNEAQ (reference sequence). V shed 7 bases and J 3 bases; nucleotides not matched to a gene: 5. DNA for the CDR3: TGTGCCAGCACAACGACAGGGGGTACAGATACGCAGTATTTT. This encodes CASTTTGGTDTQYF. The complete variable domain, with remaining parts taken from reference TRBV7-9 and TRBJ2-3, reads DTGVSQNPRHKITKRGQNVTFRCDPISEHNRLYWYRQTLGQGPEFLTYFQNEAQLEKSRLLSDRFSAERPKGSFSTLEIQRTEQGDSAMYLCASTTTGGTDTQYFGPGTRLTVL.

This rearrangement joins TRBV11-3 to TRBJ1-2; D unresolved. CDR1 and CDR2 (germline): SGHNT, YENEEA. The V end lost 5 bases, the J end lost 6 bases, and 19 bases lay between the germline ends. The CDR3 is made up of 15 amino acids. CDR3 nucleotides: TGTGCCAGCAGCCCTGATAGTACAAACCTTGATGGCTACACCTTC. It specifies CASSPDSTNLDGYTF.

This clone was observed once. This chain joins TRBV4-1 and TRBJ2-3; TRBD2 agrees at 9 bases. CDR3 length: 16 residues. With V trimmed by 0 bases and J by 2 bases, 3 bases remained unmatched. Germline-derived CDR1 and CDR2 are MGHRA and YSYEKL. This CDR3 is CASSQDAGGYTDTQYF. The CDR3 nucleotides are TGCGCCAGCAGCCAAGATGCGGGGGGGTACACAGATACGCAGTATTTT.

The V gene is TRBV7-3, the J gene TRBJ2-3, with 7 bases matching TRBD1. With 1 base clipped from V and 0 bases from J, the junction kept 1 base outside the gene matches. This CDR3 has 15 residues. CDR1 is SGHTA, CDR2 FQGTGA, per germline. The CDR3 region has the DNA TGTGCCAGCAGCTTAATGGGACAGAGCACAGATACGCAGTATTTT. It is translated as CASSLMGQSTDTQYF. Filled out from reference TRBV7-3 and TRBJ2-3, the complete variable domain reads GAGVSQTPSNKVTEKGKYVELRCDPISGHTALYWYRQSLGQGPEFLIYFQGTGAADDSGLPNDRFFAVRPEGSVSTLKIQRTERGDSAVYLCASSLMGQSTDTQYFGPGTRLTVL.

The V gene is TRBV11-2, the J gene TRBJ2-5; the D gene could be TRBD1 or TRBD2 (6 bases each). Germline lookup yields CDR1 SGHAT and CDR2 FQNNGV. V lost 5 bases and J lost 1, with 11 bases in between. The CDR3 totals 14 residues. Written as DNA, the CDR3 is TGTGCCAGCAGCCTACCGGGGGCCCAAGAGACCCAGTACTTC. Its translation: CASSLPGAQETQYF.

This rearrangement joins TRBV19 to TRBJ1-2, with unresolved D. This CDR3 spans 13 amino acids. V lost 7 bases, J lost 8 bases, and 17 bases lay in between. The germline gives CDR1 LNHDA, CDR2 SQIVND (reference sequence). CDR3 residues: CASKGRHTGGYTF. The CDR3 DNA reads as TGTGCCAGTAAGGGCCGCCATACGGGCGGCTACACCTTC.

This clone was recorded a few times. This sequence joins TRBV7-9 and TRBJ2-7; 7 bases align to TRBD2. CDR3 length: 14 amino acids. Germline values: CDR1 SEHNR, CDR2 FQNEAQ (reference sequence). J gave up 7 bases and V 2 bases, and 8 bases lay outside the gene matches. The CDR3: CASSLNVEGGEQYF. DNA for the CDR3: TGTGCCAGCAGCTTAAACGTGGAGGGAGGGGAGCAGTACTTC.

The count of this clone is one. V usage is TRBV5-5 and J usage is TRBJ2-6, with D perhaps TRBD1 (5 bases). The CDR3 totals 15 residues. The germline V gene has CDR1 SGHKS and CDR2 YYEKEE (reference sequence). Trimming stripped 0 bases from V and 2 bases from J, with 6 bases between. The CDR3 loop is CASSLGRAGANVLTF. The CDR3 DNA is TGTGCCAGCAGCTTGGGCAGGGCTGGGGCCAACGTCCTGACTTTC.

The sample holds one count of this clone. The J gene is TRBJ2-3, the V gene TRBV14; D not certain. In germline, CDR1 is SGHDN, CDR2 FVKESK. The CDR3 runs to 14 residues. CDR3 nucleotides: TGTGCATCACCTAACTTAGAGCGCACAGATACGCAGTATTTT. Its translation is CASPNLERTDTQYF.

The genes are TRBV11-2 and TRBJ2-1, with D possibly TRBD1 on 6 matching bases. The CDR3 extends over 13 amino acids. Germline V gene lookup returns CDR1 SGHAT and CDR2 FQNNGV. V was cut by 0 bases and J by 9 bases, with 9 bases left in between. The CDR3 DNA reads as TGTGCCAGCAGCTTAGACAGGGGAAGTGAGCAGTTCTTC. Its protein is CASSLDRGSEQFF.

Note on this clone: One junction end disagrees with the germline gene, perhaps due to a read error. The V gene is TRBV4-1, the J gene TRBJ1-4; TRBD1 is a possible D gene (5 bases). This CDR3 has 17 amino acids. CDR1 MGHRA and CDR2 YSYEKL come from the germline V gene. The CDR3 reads CASRQDPLGATNEKLFF. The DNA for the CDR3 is TGCGCCAGCAGACAAGACCCTTTGGGGGCAACTAATGAAAAACTGTTTTTT.

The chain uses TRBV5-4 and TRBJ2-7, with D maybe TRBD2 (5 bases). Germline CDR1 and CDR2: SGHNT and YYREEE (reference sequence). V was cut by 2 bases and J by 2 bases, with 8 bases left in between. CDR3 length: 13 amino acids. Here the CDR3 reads CASSFSGAYEQYF. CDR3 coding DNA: TGTGCCAGCAGCTTCTCCGGGGCCTACGAGCAGTACTTC.

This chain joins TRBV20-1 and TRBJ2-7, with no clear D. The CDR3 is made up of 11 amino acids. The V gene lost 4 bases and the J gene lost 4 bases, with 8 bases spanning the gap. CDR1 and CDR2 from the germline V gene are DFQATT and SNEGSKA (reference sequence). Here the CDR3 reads CSAKDEYEQYF. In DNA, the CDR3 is TGCAGTGCTAAGGACGAGTACGAGCAGTACTTC.

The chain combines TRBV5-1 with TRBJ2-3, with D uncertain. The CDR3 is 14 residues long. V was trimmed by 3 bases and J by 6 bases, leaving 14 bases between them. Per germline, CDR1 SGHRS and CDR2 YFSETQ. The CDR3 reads CASSWQGNRDTQYF. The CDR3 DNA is TGCGCCAGCAGCTGGCAAGGAAATCGGGATACGCAGTATTTT.

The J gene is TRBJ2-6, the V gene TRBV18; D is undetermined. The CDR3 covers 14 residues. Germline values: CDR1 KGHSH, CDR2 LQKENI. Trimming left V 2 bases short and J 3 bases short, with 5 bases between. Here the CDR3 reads CASSPGDGANVLTF. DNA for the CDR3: TGTGCCAGCTCACCAGGGGATGGGGCCAACGTCCTGACTTTC.

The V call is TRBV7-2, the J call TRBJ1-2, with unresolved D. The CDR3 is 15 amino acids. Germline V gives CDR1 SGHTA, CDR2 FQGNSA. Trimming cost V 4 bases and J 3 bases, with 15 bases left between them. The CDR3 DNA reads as TGTGCCAGCAGCTCCCAGCTTTCAAGGGACTATGGCTACACCTTC. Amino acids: CASSSQLSRDYGYTF.

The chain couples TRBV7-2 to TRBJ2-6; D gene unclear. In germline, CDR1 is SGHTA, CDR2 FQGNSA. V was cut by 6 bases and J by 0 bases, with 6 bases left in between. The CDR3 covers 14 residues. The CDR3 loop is CASRRTSGANVLTF. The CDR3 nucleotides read TGTGCCAGCAGAAGGACCTCTGGGGCCAACGTCCTGACTTTC.

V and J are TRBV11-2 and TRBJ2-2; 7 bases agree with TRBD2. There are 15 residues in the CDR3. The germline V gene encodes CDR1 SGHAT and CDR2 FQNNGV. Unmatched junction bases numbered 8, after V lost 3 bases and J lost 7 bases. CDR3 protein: CASSFRDYEHGELFF. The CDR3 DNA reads TGTGCCAGCAGCTTCCGGGACTATGAACACGGGGAGCTGTTTTTT.

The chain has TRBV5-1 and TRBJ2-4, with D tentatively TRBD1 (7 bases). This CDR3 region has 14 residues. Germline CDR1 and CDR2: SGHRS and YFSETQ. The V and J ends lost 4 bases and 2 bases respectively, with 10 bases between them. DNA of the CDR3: TGCGCCAGCAGCCCAGGGGGGACCAAAAACATTCAGTACTTC. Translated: CASSPGGTKNIQYF.

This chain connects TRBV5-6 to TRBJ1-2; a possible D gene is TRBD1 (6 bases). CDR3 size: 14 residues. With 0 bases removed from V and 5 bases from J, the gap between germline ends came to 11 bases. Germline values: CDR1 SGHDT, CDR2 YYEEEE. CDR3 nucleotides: TGTGCCAGCAGCTTGGACACAGGGTGGTATGGCTACACCTTC. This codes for CASSLDTGWYGYTF.

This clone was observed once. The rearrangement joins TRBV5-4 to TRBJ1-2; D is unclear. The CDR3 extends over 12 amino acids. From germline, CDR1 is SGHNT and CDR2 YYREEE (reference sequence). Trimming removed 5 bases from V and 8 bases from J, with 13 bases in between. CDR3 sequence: CASRPQMGGYTF. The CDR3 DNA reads TGTGCCAGCAGACCACAGATGGGGGGCTACACCTTC.

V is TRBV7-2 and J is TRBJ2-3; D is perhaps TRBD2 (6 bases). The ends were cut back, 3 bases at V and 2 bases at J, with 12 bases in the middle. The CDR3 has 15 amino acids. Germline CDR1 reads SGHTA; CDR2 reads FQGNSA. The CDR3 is CASSFVAGTTDTQYF. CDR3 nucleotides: TGTGCCAGCAGCTTCGTTGCGGGAACCACAGATACGCAGTATTTT.

In DNA, the CDR3 is TGTGCCAGCAGCAAACTAGCGGGAGGGCCCTACTCCTACGAGCAGTACTTC. Protein sequence: CASSKLAGGPYSYEQYF. The chain combines TRBV7-2 with TRBJ2-7, with 13 bases matching TRBD2. The CDR3 extends over 17 amino acids. Germline CDR1 is SGHTA and CDR2 is FQGNSA. V gave up 5 bases and J gave up 0 bases; unmatched junction bases: 7.

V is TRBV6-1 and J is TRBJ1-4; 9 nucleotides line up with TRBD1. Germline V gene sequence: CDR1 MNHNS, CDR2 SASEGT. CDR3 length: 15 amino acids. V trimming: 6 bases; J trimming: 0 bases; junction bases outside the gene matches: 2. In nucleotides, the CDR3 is TGTGCCAGCAGGGACAGGGGTGCAACTAATGAAAAACTGTTTTTT. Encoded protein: CASRDRGATNEKLFF.